The source of this T cell receptor (beta chain) is a study of T cells in Graves' hyperthyroidism and ophthalmopathy (dated by TCRdb to the late 2010s). With respect to the entire study: Peripheral blood samples were taken at the time of initial diagnosis, prior to any treatment. TCR V-J signatures able to tell the groups apart were searched for in a discovery cohort of some 100 patients, of whom roughly 42 had Graves' ophthalmopathy and some 60 had stable Graves' hyperthyroidism. Whether ophthalmopathy could be predicted prospectively was tested in an independent validation cohort made up of roughly 20 hyperthyroidism patients plus 17 patients who later progressed to ophthalmopathy. The 75 to 100 discovery patients were randomly split 7:3 into training and test sets. In roughly six Graves' hyperthyroidism patients, the study also compared T-cell repertoires from thyroid tissue with T-cell repertoires from blood. After sampling, hyperthyroidism patients received methimazole starting at 30 mg daily, and ophthalmopathy patients received high-dose intravenous methylprednisolone. The paper reports TCR Vbeta CDR3 sequencing of 130 to 150 peripheral blood samples: around 41 ophthalmopathy, 70 to 85 hyperthyroidism and 17 progressor patients. General conclusions and limits of the study: In cross-validation, a model built on a 13 V-J signature told ophthalmopathy apart from stable hyperthyroidism with just under 90% sensitivity and around 83% specificity, and in testing the same model reached 80%/75%. Sample size was not statistically predetermined, and blinding of investigators to group allocation was not performed. In validation, the model predicted progression to ophthalmopathy a median of about 6.8 months before onset, with roughly 71% sensitivity and roughly 77% specificity. Blood samples also contained most of the expanded thyroid clonotypes (frequency above 0.001), which suggests that blood repertoires may reflect thyroid immune responses.

There are 12 amino acids in the CDR3, from cysteine to phenylalanine inclusive. Only the CDR3 portion is preserved as DNA: 36 bases, with reading frame beginning at the first base. The V end gives up 5 bases and the J end 14 bases, leaving 7 bases in the junction not matched to a gene. Per the germline V gene (reference sequence), LGHDT is the CDR1 and YNNKEL is the CDR2. This clonotype was detected only a few times. No cognate antigen has been identified for it. No base quality information exists; no much larger clone differs at one position. Stable Graves' hyperthyroidism was defined as the absence of progression to ophthalmopathy over 18 months of follow-up. Hyperthyroidism patients were newly diagnosed, with disease duration under 2 months, and aged 18 to 65 years. Any patient with an uncontrolled infection, another autoimmune disease, pregnancy or lactation was excluded. Diagnoses were established on the basis of clinical symptoms, serum thyroxine and TRAb, thyroid ultrasound, and orbital computed tomography. PBMCs were isolated from about 9.2 ml of fresh peripheral blood by Ficoll-Paque density gradient centrifugation. Total RNA was extracted with Trizol reagent, and quality was checked on an Agilent 2100 Bioanalyzer.

The TCR beta CDR3 regions were amplified from RNA transcripts. The TCR CDR3 was subjected to a first round of RT-PCR using the HTBI primer set and the Qiagen OneStep RT-PCR kit. Libraries were constructed in a second round of multiplex PCR, after which size selection and purification were carried out. The libraries were sequenced on an Illumina HiSeq2000 using paired-end 100 bp reads. Per the source publication's procedure: SOAPnuke was used to process the raw data, removing reads that contained adapters or uncalled bases, had a mean Phred below 15, or lacked an exact match to the constant primer or identifier. COPE v1.2.5 was used to merge the high-quality paired reads, and each unique nucleotide sequence was defined as a clonotype. MiTCR v1.1 was used to align clonotypes to the IMGT TRBV, TRBD and TRBJ reference segments. Only V-J combinations with frequency above 0.0001, covering about 99% of repertoires, were analysed. The TCS score was defined as F50 (clonal expansion) divided by E x V (chaos), with BLOSUM62-based TCRdist calculated between CDR3 peptides within each V-J. Welch's t-statistics and random forest reduced 514 V-J features to about 13, which were used in a naive Bayes classifier (R e1071). The public reads were reprocessed in TCRdb via fastp at Q25 and MiXCR, keeping in-frame beta chains. Each CDR3 protein gets just one entry, which takes the most common genes and DNA from the rows behind it. TCRdb's processing, not the authors' own work, is the source of the V and J calls. This sample holds roughly 380,000 distinct CDR3 sequences; approximately 14% were observed only once. Of the sample, approximately 10% is held by the ten largest clones.

Sequencing was done on a sample of blood. Here the chain combines TRBV3-1 and TRBJ1-4, with 8 middle bases fitting TRBD1. The TCR sequence derives from a woman aged 60-75 years with Graves' hyperthyroidism. The CDR3 protein sequence reads: CASSERTGSLFF. The DNA sequence is as follows: TGTGCCAGCAGCGAAAGGACAGGGTCCCTGTTTTTT.